Following are 16 T cell receptor beta chains from one sample sequenced in a study of radiotherapy plus CTLA-4 blockade in lung cancer. This table comes from immunoSEQ multiplex PCR, and its TCRdb copy is limited to in-frame clones, with some not included. Counted here are 75,000 to 100,000 clones, around 88% occurring once; the ten biggest clones make up 4.9%. Here the sequenced sample was peripheral blood, taken from a patient treated with radiotherapy plus ipilimumab. Every receptor here comes from a human donor with non-small cell lung cancer that progressed on radiotherapy plus ipilimumab.

CDR3 nucleotide sequence: TGTGCCAGCAGCTTTTTCCAAGCGGGTGGCGAGACCCAGTACTTC. Protein sequence: CASSFFQAGGETQYF. The gene calls are TRBV7-8 and TRBJ2-5; TRBD2 might be the D (6 bases). Germline V gene sequence: CDR1 SGHVS, CDR2 FQNEAQ. Trimming took 3 bases from V and 5 from J, leaving 16 bases between them. The CDR3 contains 15 residues.

This rearrangement joins TRBV12-5 to TRBJ2-6; D might be TRBD2 (6 bases). CDR3 length equals 16 residues. CDR1 is LGHNT and CDR2 is FRNRAP in the germline V gene. Trimming took 7 bases from V and 2 from J, leaving 15 bases between them. The CDR3 DNA reads as TGTGCTAGTGCGGTGGCTCTAGCGACTGGGGCCAACGTCCTGACTTTC. Its protein is CASAVALATGANVLTF. Using reference TRBV12-5 and TRBJ2-6 for the parts outside the CDR3, the full variable domain is DARVTQTPRHKVTEMGQEVTMRCQPILGHNTVFWYRQTMMQGLELLAYFRNRAPLDDSGMPKDRFSAEMPDATLATLKIQPSEPRDSAVYFCASAVALATGANVLTFGAGSRLTVL.

The rearrangement uses TRBV4-1 and TRBJ1-2, with TRBD1 as a possible D gene (5 bases). Deletions cut 4 bases from V and 4 bases from J, with 19 bases between. CDR3 size: 16 residues. CDR1 is MGHRA and CDR2 is YSYEKL in the germline V gene. CDR3 sequence: CASSPAGQGSGYGYTF. The CDR3 coding sequence is TGCGCCAGCAGCCCGGCCGGCCAGGGATCGGGCTATGGCTACACCTTC.

The J gene is TRBJ1-1, the V gene TRBV27; the D is unclear. Germline values: CDR1 MNHEY, CDR2 SMNVEV (reference sequence). This CDR3 region has 15 residues. The germline V and J ends were trimmed by 3 bases and 1 base, with 12 bases remaining between them. The CDR3 loop reads CASSFSPSGNTEAFF. CDR3 in DNA: TGTGCCAGCAGTTTTTCCCCCTCTGGGAACACTGAAGCTTTCTTT.

This chain links TRBV6-1 with TRBJ1-1, with D maybe TRBD1 (6 bases). CDR3 length: 15 residues. CDR1 is MNHNS, CDR2 SASEGT, per germline. V was cut by 1 base and J by 4 bases, with 13 bases left in between. CDR3 nucleotide sequence: TGTGCCAGCAGTGAAGAACAGGGTAAGAGCACTGAAGCTTTCTTT. It is translated as CASSEEQGKSTEAFF.

CDR3 amino acids: CASSLETLAGRTDTQYF. Here the CDR3 DNA reads TGTGCCAGCAGCTTAGAGACGCTAGCGGGAAGGACAGATACGCAGTATTTT. The chain combines TRBV11-3 with TRBJ2-3; TRBD2 agrees at 9 bases. Germline values: CDR1 SGHNT, CDR2 YENEEA. The CDR3 runs 17 residues. With V trimmed by 0 bases and J by 3 bases, 7 bases remained unmatched.

The CDR3 here is CASSVRDTNTEAFF. CDR3 sequence (DNA): TGTGCCAGTAGCGTCCGGGACACAAACACTGAAGCTTTCTTT. The chain couples TRBV19 to TRBJ1-1; possible D gene TRBD1, 6 bases. Per germline, CDR1 LNHDA and CDR2 SQIVND (reference sequence). V lost 6 bases and J lost 2, with 13 bases in between. This CDR3 region has 14 residues.

The chain has TRBV5-1 and TRBJ2-7, with 10 bases lining up with TRBD1. Germline-derived CDR1 and CDR2 are SGHRS and YFSETQ. V shed 4 bases, J shed 5 bases, and the junction held 3 bases outside the gene matches. CDR3 length equals 13 residues. The CDR3 DNA follows: TGCGCCAGCAGCGGGACAGGGGACCACGAGCAGTACTTC. Its protein is CASSGTGDHEQYF.

The CDR3 region has the DNA TGTGCCAGCAGCCCCCTCCCCCCGGGACTAGGGTCAACCGGGGAGCTGTTTTTT. It yields the protein CASSPLPPGLGSTGELFF. The chain joins TRBV5-4 to TRBJ2-2; 8 nucleotides line up with TRBD2. The CDR3 is 18 amino acids. Germline assignment: CDR1 SGHNT and CDR2 YYREEE (reference sequence). J gave up 5 bases and V 4 bases, and 16 bases lay outside the gene matches. Full variable domain (rest looked up from reference TRBV5-4 and TRBJ2-2): ETGVTQSPTHLIKTRGQQVTLRCSSQSGHNTVSWYQQALGQGPQFIFQYYREEENGRGNFPPRFSGLQFPNYSSELNVNALELDDSALYLCASSPLPPGLGSTGELFFGEGSRLTVL.

V and J are TRBV4-1 and TRBJ1-2; TRBD1 agrees at 8 bases. CDR3 length equals 15 residues. Losses at the gene ends were 0 bases for V and 7 bases for J; bases not matched to a gene: 7. Germline V gene lookup returns CDR1 MGHRA and CDR2 YSYEKL. In DNA, the CDR3 is TGCGCCAGCAGCCAAGACGGGACAGGAGTACTTGGCTACACCTTC. Encoded protein: CASSQDGTGVLGYTF.

In the case of this clone: The same CDR3 can be traced to other DNA sequences in this sample. The gene calls are TRBV5-6 and TRBJ2-2; 7 bases are a match to TRBD2. The CDR3 consists of 16 residues. Trimming removed 4 bases from V and 11 bases from J; junction bases left unmatched: 17. Germline V gene data show CDR1 as SGHDT and CDR2 as YYEEEE. In nucleotides, the CDR3 is TGTGCCAGCAGCCTTCGGAGTGGGGGTCCGGGGGGAGAGCTGTTTTTT. Translation gives CASSLRSGGPGGELFF.

The V and J genes are TRBV25-1 and TRBJ2-2; TRBD1 might be the D (6 bases). V was pared by 1 base and J by 5 bases, with 14 bases between. The CDR3 extends over 16 amino acids. Germline assignment: CDR1 MGHDK and CDR2 SYGVNS. The CDR3 DNA is TGTGCCAGCAGTGAATCTAGAGGACAGTTAACCGGGGAGCTGTTTTTT. Translated: CASSESRGQLTGELFF. Based on the CDR3 plus reference TRBV25-1 and TRBJ2-2, the full variable domain is EADIYQTPRYLVIGTGKKITLECSQTMGHDKMYWYQQDPGMELHLIHYSYGVNSTEKGDLSSESTVSRIRTEHFPLTLESARPSHTSQYLCASSESRGQLTGELFFGEGSRLTVL.

This clone was detected once. The chain couples TRBV5-1 to TRBJ2-5; possible D gene TRBD2, 6 bases. Per the germline V gene, CDR1 is SGHRS and CDR2 is YFSETQ. This CDR3 has 15 residues. V gave up 1 base and J gave up 1 base, with 11 bases separating them. DNA for the CDR3: TGCGCCAGCAGCTTGTTAGCGGCGGCCCAAGAGACCCAGTACTTC. The encoded protein is CASSLLAAAQETQYF.

The chain couples TRBV7-2 to TRBJ2-1; the D is unclear. CDR3 length: 14 residues. The germline V gene encodes CDR1 SGHTA and CDR2 FQGNSA. Between the trimmed V and J ends, which lost 3 bases and 2 bases, there was a span of 8 bases. The CDR3 coding sequence is TGTGCCAGCAGCTTGCCCGGGCCCTACAATGAGCAGTTCTTC. It specifies CASSLPGPYNEQFF.

J is TRBJ1-5 and V is TRBV18; TRBD1 is a possible D gene (6 bases). V dropped 3 bases and J dropped 2 bases, with 11 bases sitting between them. Germline V gene sequence: CDR1 KGHSH, CDR2 LQKENI. This CDR3 spans 15 amino acids. Here the CDR3 reads CASSPATGGNQPQHF. The CDR3 bases are TGTGCCAGCTCACCGGCGACAGGAGGCAATCAGCCCCAGCATTTT.

The chain couples TRBV6-5 to TRBJ1-1, with a tentative D call TRBD1 (5 bases). The V end was cut by 4 bases, the J end by 0 bases, with 15 bases between. This CDR3 has 16 amino acids. CDR1 is MNHEY, CDR2 SVGAGI, per germline. Here the CDR3 DNA reads TGTGCCAGCAGTTCCTCCACGGGACTTATGAACACTGAAGCTTTCTTT. This codes for CASSSSTGLMNTEAFF.